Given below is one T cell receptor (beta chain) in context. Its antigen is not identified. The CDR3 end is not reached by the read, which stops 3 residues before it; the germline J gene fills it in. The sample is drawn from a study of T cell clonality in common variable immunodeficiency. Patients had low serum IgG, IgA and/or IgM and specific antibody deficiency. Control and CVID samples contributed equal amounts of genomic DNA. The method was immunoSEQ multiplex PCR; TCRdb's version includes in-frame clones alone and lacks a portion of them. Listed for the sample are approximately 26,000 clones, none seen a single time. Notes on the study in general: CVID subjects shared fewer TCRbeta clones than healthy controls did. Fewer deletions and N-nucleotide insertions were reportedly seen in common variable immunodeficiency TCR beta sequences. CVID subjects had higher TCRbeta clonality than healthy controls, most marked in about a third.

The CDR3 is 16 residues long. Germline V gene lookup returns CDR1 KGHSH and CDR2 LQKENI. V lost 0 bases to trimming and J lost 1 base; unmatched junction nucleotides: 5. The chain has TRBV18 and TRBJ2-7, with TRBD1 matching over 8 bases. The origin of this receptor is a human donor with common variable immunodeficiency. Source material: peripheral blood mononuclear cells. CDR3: CASSPPRTGLSYEQYF. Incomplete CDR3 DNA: TGTGCCAGCTCACCACCTAGGACAGGGTTATCCTACGAG.